This entry is about one T cell receptor (beta chain). This sample is drawn from a study of blood T cell repertoires in COVID-19. Overall study: Researchers got acute and convalescent COVID-19 samples from the United States, Italy and Spain. The analysed material was cDNA or gDNA that came from T cells, B-cell-depleted T cells, or PBMCs.

How the authors handled the data: The authors estimated nucleated cell counts from reference gene primer amplification. The method was immunoSEQ multiplex PCR; TCRdb's version includes in-frame clones alone and lacks a portion of them. Clonal size and the V and J genes are those of that table, whereas D and trimming came from the DNA. Among approximately 250,000 clones listed, about 80% were seen once. Recruitment covered 25 or so US areas and drew participants whose ages spanned roughly 18 to 100 years. Material: PBMCs or T cells enriched from blood (not recorded which). This clonotype originated in a man aged 25-45 years with acute COVID-19.

CDR3 sequence (DNA): TGTGCCAGCAGCTTACAGGCTCCTGGAAACACCATATATTTT. Encoded protein: CASSLQAPGNTIYF. V is TRBV11-3 and J is TRBJ1-3; D gene unclear. This CDR3 is 14 amino acids long. Trimming took off 2 bases at V and 2 bases at J, with 7 bases between the two ends. Germline V gives CDR1 SGHNT, CDR2 YENEEA.